This record covers a single TCR beta chain. Its target is unknown. This sample is drawn from a study of T cell responses to AZD1222 COVID-19 vaccine. Study-wide findings and caveats: Donor demographics were predominantly white British with a female majority; clonal diversity may be underestimated. Just a handful of AZD1222 recipients were seropositive at baseline.

V shed 0 bases and J 6 bases; nucleotides not matched to a gene: 5. In germline, CDR1 is SGHRS, CDR2 YFSETQ. The CDR3 runs 14 residues. The repertoire was sequenced with immunoSEQ multiplex PCR; TCRdb's copy has only in-frame clones and lacks some. There are over 120,000 clones in the sample; 85% to 90% occur only once, and 1.6% lies in the top ten. Here the sequenced sample was peripheral blood, taken on day 0 of AZD1222 vaccination. The genes are TRBV5-1 and TRBJ1-2; the match to TRBD1 covers 7 bases. This TCR derives from an adult in good health. CDR3 DNA sequence: TGCGCCAGCAGCTTGGCCGGGCAGGGGGATGGCTACACCTTC. It codes for CASSLAGQGDGYTF.